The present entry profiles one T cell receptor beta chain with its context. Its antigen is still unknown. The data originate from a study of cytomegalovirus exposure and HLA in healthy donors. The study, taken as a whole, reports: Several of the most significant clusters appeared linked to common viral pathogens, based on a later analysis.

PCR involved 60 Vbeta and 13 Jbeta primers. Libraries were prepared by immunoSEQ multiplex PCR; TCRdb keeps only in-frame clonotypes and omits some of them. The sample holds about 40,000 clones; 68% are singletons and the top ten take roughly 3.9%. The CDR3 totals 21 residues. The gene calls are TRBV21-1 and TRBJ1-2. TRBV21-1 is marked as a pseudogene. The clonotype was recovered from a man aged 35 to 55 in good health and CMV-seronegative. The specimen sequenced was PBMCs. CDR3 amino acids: CASIQRRQRAGWCFCDYGYTF. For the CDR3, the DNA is TGTGCCAGCATCCAGAGGAGGCAGCGGGCAGGGTGGTGTTTTTGTGACTATGGCTACACCTTC.